This entry lists 24 T cell receptor beta chains sequenced from one sample in a study of T cell repertoires in ileal Crohn's disease. Sequenced by immunoSEQ multiplex PCR; TCRdb stores in-frame clones only, minus some. The data contain more than 10,000 clones, approximately 78% of them singletons. The time point is: neoterminal ileum biopsy at postoperative endoscopy, about 6 months after surgery. Input material: ileal tissue. These receptors originate from an adult with Crohn's disease.

A note on this clone: Germline is not matched at one junction end, which may reflect a read error. The same CDR3 can be traced to other DNA sequences in this sample. This rearrangement joins TRBV11-2 to TRBJ1-2; TRBD1 agrees at 8 bases. Germline lookup yields CDR1 SGHAT and CDR2 FQNNGV. There are 15 residues in the CDR3. The CDR3 region is CASSLWAGQDYGYTF. The CDR3 coding sequence is TGTGCCAGTAGCTTGTGGGCGGGACAGGACTATGGCTACACCTTC. Using reference TRBV11-2 and TRBJ1-2 for the parts outside the CDR3, the full variable domain is EAGVAQSPRYKIIEKRQSVAFWCNPISGHATLYWYQQILGQGPKLLIQFQNNGVVDDSQLPKDRFSAERLKGVDSTLKIQPAKLEDSAVYLCASSLWAGQDYGYTFGSGTRLTVV.

J is TRBJ2-1 and V is TRBV29-1; TRBD2 matches at 14 bases. There are 15 residues in the CDR3. The V segment lost 7 bases and the J segment 0 bases; nucleotides outside the gene matches: 2. CDR1 SQVTM and CDR2 ANQGSEA come from the germline V gene. The CDR3 DNA is TGCAGCGGTGGGACTAGCGGGGGCTCCTACAATGAGCAGTTCTTC. This codes for CSGGTSGGSYNEQFF.

The chain couples TRBV19 to TRBJ2-1; D remains ambiguous. In germline, CDR1 is LNHDA, CDR2 SQIVND (reference sequence). The CDR3 runs 14 residues. The V gene lost 3 bases and the J gene lost 0 bases, with 6 bases spanning the gap. CDR3 region: CASSITGSYNEQFF. The CDR3 DNA is TGTGCCAGTAGTATCACTGGCTCCTACAATGAGCAGTTCTTC.

This clone was seen just once. This rearrangement joins TRBV27 to TRBJ1-5; 7 bases agree with TRBD1. Germline values: CDR1 MNHEY, CDR2 SMNVEV (reference sequence). The CDR3 extends over 15 amino acids. V lost 8 bases, J lost 3 bases, and 10 bases stayed unmatched. CDR3 nucleotides: TGTGCCAGCCGCAAAACAGGGGTAATCAATCAGCCCCAGCATTTT. This gives the protein CASRKTGVINQPQHF.

This chain connects TRBV5-5 to TRBJ1-2; 7 bases align to TRBD1. Trimming at V came to 4 bases and at J to 8 bases, leaving 5 bases not matched to a gene. CDR3 length: 12 residues. Germline CDR1 reads SGHKS; CDR2 reads YYEKEE (reference sequence). The CDR3 protein is CASSQTGLGYTF. CDR3 nucleotide sequence: TGTGCCAGCAGCCAGACAGGGCTCGGCTACACCTTC.

This sequence joins TRBV7-6 and TRBJ2-2; no clear D gene. Trimming left V 4 bases short and J 0 bases short, with 6 bases between. Germline values: CDR1 SGHVS, CDR2 FNYEAQ. The length of the CDR3 is 14 residues. The CDR3 DNA reads as TGTGCCAGCAGCTCAACATCGAACACCGGGGAGCTGTTTTTT. It translates to CASSSTSNTGELFF.

This chain connects TRBV9 to TRBJ2-7; 8 nucleotides match TRBD2. This CDR3 is built from 15 residues. Looked up from germline, CDR1 is SGDLS and CDR2 is YYNGEE. The ends lost 2 bases at V and 9 bases at J; junction bases unmatched: 13. DNA of the CDR3: TGTGCCAGCAGCGTTGGGCCGACTAGCGAGGACCCGCAGTACTTC. Protein product: CASSVGPTSEDPQYF.

V and J are TRBV6-5 and TRBJ1-4; no clear D gene. The V end lost 6 bases, the J end lost 10 bases, and 15 bases lay between the germline ends. The CDR3 has 13 residues. The germline V gene has CDR1 MNHEY and CDR2 SVGAGI. Written as DNA, the CDR3 is TGTGCCAGCAGCCGGGGTGGTGGTGGAAAACTGTTTTTT. This translates into CASSRGGGGKLFF.

The CDR3 is CASSYSAETYGYTF. CDR3 coding DNA: TGTGCCAGCAGTTACTCCGCAGAAACCTATGGCTACACCTTC. This chain links TRBV6-5 with TRBJ1-2; D not resolved. The CDR3 runs 14 residues. CDR1 and CDR2 from the germline V gene are MNHEY and SVGAGI. Trimming took 0 bases from V and 4 from J, leaving 9 bases between them.

The rearrangement uses TRBV7-9 and TRBJ2-1; 9 bases align to TRBD2. In germline, CDR1 is SEHNR, CDR2 FQNEAQ (reference sequence). This CDR3 contains 17 residues. The V gene end was trimmed by 0 bases and the J gene end by 3 bases; junction bases not matched to a gene: 6. The CDR3 reads CASSLALAGSIYNEQFF. The CDR3 DNA is TGTGCCAGCAGCTTAGCACTAGCGGGCAGTATCTACAATGAGCAGTTCTTC.

In its sample, this clone was seen a few times. The chain has TRBV21-1 and TRBJ2-5; the table's D gene call, TRBD2, was not cross checked with the DNA. TRBV21-1 is given as a pseudogene. This CDR3 is built from 11 residues. The CDR3, as DNA: TGTGCCAGCAGCTGCCGGGAGACCCAGTACTTC. The encoded protein is CASSCRETQYF.

The chain employs TRBV10-3 and TRBJ2-6; TRBD1 agrees at 8 bases. CDR1 and CDR2 (germline): ENHRY, SYGVKD. V lost 10 bases to trimming and J lost 3 bases; unmatched junction nucleotides: 5. The CDR3 sequence is 14 residues long. CDR3: CATTGVSGANVLTF. The CDR3 DNA reads as TGTGCCACGACAGGGGTTAGTGGGGCCAACGTCCTGACTTTC.

This clone was observed once. The chain joins TRBV5-6 to TRBJ1-5, with 12 bases that match TRBD1. CDR1 is SGHDT and CDR2 is YYEEEE in the germline V gene. V shed 3 bases, J shed 7 bases, and the junction held 8 bases outside the gene matches. The CDR3 extends over 16 amino acids. The CDR3 sequence is CASSSGQGAGLQPQHF. For the CDR3, the DNA is TGTGCCAGCAGCTCGGGACAGGGGGCAGGGTTGCAGCCCCAGCATTTT.

The chain has TRBV6-4 and TRBJ1-6, with TRBD1 matching 7 bases. This CDR3 has 16 residues. The V gene end was trimmed by 10 bases and the J gene end by 0 bases; junction bases not matched to a gene: 9. Germline values: CDR1 MRHNA, CDR2 SNTAGT. The CDR3 protein is CATLRGQSSYNSPLHF. CDR3 bases: TGTGCCACACTCCGGGGACAGAGCTCCTATAATTCACCCCTCCACTTT.

The table lists this clone with a count of one. The chain combines TRBV30 with TRBJ2-3; possible D gene TRBD2, 7 bases. V gave up 4 bases and J gave up 4 bases, with 15 bases separating them. In germline, CDR1 is GTSNPN, CDR2 SVGIG (reference sequence). This CDR3 region has 14 residues. The CDR3 coding sequence is TGTGCCTGGACTTATGGGAGGGGGGCAGATACGCAGTATTTT. Its translation: CAWTYGRGADTQYF.

V and J are TRBV20-1 and TRBJ1-2, with D uncertain. The CDR3 runs 11 residues. Trimming pared 7 bases from V and 6 bases from J, leaving 12 bases between. The germline gives CDR1 DFQATT, CDR2 SNEGSKA (reference sequence). CDR3 DNA sequence: TGCAGTGTGCTGGGAGGGCATGGCTACACCTTC. Its translation is CSVLGGHGYTF.

This chain links TRBV30 with TRBJ1-1; a weak D match, TRBD1 (6 bases). V lost 0 bases, J lost 3 bases, and 14 bases lay in between. This CDR3 is 15 amino acids long. Germline values: CDR1 GTSNPN, CDR2 SVGIG (reference sequence). CDR3 protein: CAWSVWGLDDTEAFF. CDR3 DNA: TGTGCCTGGAGTGTTTGGGGGCTTGATGACACTGAAGCTTTCTTT.

The rearrangement joins TRBV11-2 to TRBJ2-1, with 13 bases aligning to TRBD2. Germline-derived CDR1 and CDR2 are SGHAT and FQNNGV. J gave up 6 bases and V 1 base, and 3 bases lay outside the gene matches. The CDR3 is made up of 16 amino acids. CDR3 bases: TGTGCCAGCAGCTTAGTCGGGACTAGCGGGACCAATGAGCAGTTCTTC. This translates into CASSLVGTSGTNEQFF.

The chain employs TRBV28 and TRBJ1-5, with 9 nucleotides matching TRBD1. CDR1 is MDHEN and CDR2 is SYDVKM in the germline V gene. CDR3 length equals 15 residues. V lost 4 bases, J lost 4 bases, and 5 bases stayed unmatched. CDR3 protein: CASSWGQGMNQPQHF. The CDR3 DNA follows: TGTGCCAGCAGTTGGGGACAGGGAATGAATCAGCCCCAGCATTTT. The complete variable domain, with remaining parts taken from reference TRBV28 and TRBJ1-5, reads DVKVTQSSRYLVKRTGEKVFLECVQDMDHENMFWYRQDPGLGLRLIYFSYDVKMKEKGDIPEGYSVSREKKERFSLILESASTNQTSMYLCASSWGQGMNQPQHFGDGTRLSIL.

The sample holds one count of this clone. This chain connects TRBV5-6 to TRBJ1-1; 8 bases map to TRBD1. Germline values: CDR1 SGHDT, CDR2 YYEEEE. J gave up 0 bases and V 0 bases, and 1 base lay outside the gene matches. CDR3 length: 15 residues. The CDR3 DNA is TGTGCCAGCAGCTTGGGGGACAGGATGAACACTGAAGCTTTCTTT. Its translation is CASSLGDRMNTEAFF.

The chain has TRBV28 and TRBJ1-1, with 10 bases fitting TRBD1. Germline V CDR1 and CDR2: MDHEN, SYDVKM. J was trimmed by 4 bases and V by 6 bases; bases with no gene match: 2. CDR3 length: 13 residues. This CDR3 is CASRTGGGTEAFF. CDR3 coding DNA: TGTGCCAGCAGGACAGGGGGCGGCACTGAAGCTTTCTTT. The full variable domain, completed using reference TRBV28 and TRBJ1-1, is DVKVTQSSRYLVKRTGEKVFLECVQDMDHENMFWYRQDPGLGLRLIYFSYDVKMKEKGDIPEGYSVSREKKERFSLILESASTNQTSMYLCASRTGGGTEAFFGQGTRLTVV.

This clone was seen just once. This rearrangement joins TRBV9 to TRBJ1-5; D not resolved. CDR1 and CDR2 (germline): SGDLS, YYNGEE. This CDR3 spans 15 amino acids. Trimming left V 2 bases short and J 4 bases short, with 13 bases between. The CDR3 region is CASSVEASGNQPQHF. The CDR3 nucleotides are TGTGCCAGCAGCGTTGAGGCTTCCGGAAATCAGCCCCAGCATTTT.

The genes are TRBV2 and TRBJ1-2; a possible D gene is TRBD1 (6 bases). The germline CDR1 and CDR2 sequences are SNHLY and FYNNEI. Trimming took 7 bases from V and 2 from J, leaving 11 bases between them. The CDR3 sequence is 13 residues long. The CDR3 here is CASILQGNYGYTF. The CDR3 DNA reads as TGTGCCAGCATCTTACAGGGAAACTATGGCTACACCTTC.

The table lists this clone with a count of one. The chain carries TRBV6-6 and TRBJ2-5, with TRBD2 matching over 8 bases. Germline CDR1 reads MNHNY; CDR2 reads SVGAGI (reference sequence). This CDR3 region has 16 residues. Unmatched junction bases numbered 7, after V lost 0 bases and J lost 4 bases. CDR3 residues: CASSYSDGGAGETQYF. In DNA, the CDR3 is TGTGCCAGCAGTTACTCGGACGGGGGGGCAGGAGAGACCCAGTACTTC.